This T cell receptor (beta chain) was recorded in a study of cytomegalovirus exposure and HLA in healthy donors. PCR used 60 Vbeta primers and 13 Jbeta primers. Produced via immunoSEQ multiplex PCR; TCRdb's table is partial and in-frame only. The table records around 110,000 clones, 9.5% of them present only once. CDR1 is MNHNS and CDR2 is SASEGT in the germline V gene. This CDR3 is built from 14 residues. J was trimmed by 1 base and V by 7 bases; bases with no gene match: 4. This receptor was obtained from a young man in good health and CMV-seronegative. The sequenced sample was PBMCs. The chain has TRBV6-1 and TRBJ2-1, with 7 bases matching TRBD2. CDR3 sequence: CASINGRSYNEQFF. DNA of the CDR3: TGTGCCAGCATCAACGGGAGGTCCTACAATGAGCAGTTCTTC.